A selection of T cell receptor beta chains follows, all from one sample in a study of T cell clones after liver transplantation. Here immunoSEQ multiplex PCR was the method, and the copy in TCRdb shows in-frame clones only, minus some. The data show tens of thousands of clones, with approximately 87% seen just once and over 2.5% held by the top ten. The specimen was CD4+ T cells from blood, collected at the 22-month timepoint. The receptors derive from a human patient who received a liver transplant. Part of the T cells may come from the graft donor. The CDR3 runs from the conserved cysteine through the conserved F or W. D genes are given only for firm matches.

v_gene,d_gene,j_gene,CDR3aa
TRBV19,-,TRBJ1-4,CASSIRGRNEKLFF
TRBV6-6,TRBD2,TRBJ2-7,CASSPLLAGPPDEQYF
TRBV7-9,-,TRBJ1-2,CASSLDSSYGYTF
TRBV11-1,-,TRBJ1-1,CASSLEGLWNTEAFF
TRBV7-8,-,TRBJ2-3,CASSLLPSPGTQYF
TRBV10-3,TRBD1,TRBJ1-3,CAISTGGIRNTIYF
TRBV27,-,TRBJ2-5,CASSFLGTQYF
TRBV4-3,-,TRBJ1-1,CASSQGHSMNTEAFF
TRBV10-3,-,TRBJ1-1,CAISEKANTGSIEAFF
TRBV5-8,-,TRBJ1-4,CASSLGQAGEKLFF
TRBV11-3,-,TRBJ2-7,CASSPTGRHEQYF
TRBV30,-,TRBJ2-7,CAWSVKGYLSYEQYF
TRBV10-3,TRBD2,TRBJ2-1,CAISFSSGSSYNEQFF
TRBV4-3,TRBD2,TRBJ2-3,CASSQEASGGTDTQYF
TRBV5-1,-,TRBJ2-2,CASSLVVGGNTGELFF
TRBV4-3,TRBD2,TRBJ2-2,CASSPQPAGGQNTGELFF
TRBV19,-,TRBJ1-2,CASSPPQGTYGYTF
TRBV7-9,-,TRBJ2-1,CASSLAQRDDEQFF
TRBV9,-,TRBJ1-1,CASSPLGGTEAFF
TRBV15,TRBD2,TRBJ2-1,CATSGLALFEQFF
TRBV5-1,TRBD1,TRBJ2-7,CASSGRGDSSYEQYF
TRBV7-9,-,TRBJ1-5,CASSLDLQPQHF